These 2 T cell receptor beta chains were sequenced from one sample in a study of CXCR3-negative and CXCR3-positive naive CD8 T cells. UMI-labeled 5' RACE yielded the TRB cDNA libraries. TCRdb reprocessed the 5' RACE reads and stores each CDR3 protein as one record, lacking DNA. The table lists 90,000 to 95,000 distinct CDR3 sequences. The source material was naive CXCR3- CD8+ T cells from blood. Regarding subset: CD45RO-CCR7+CD27+CD95- naive CD8+ T cells lacking CXCR3 (TNR3-). All receptors come from a human donor in good health. Some clones in this sample may be carry-over from other donors' samples.

The chain employs TRBV14 and TRBJ2-7. The CDR3 sequence is 16 residues long. In germline, CDR1 is SGHDN, CDR2 FVKESK. CDR3 protein: CASSDNSLDQLFEQYF.

The V and J genes are TRBV29-1 and TRBJ2-7. The CDR3 has 11 residues. In germline, CDR1 is SQVTM, CDR2 ANQGSEA. CDR3 sequence reads: CSVERQQEQYF.